Listed below are T cell receptor beta chains from one sample, sequenced in a study of blood T cell repertoires in COVID-19. TCRdb's copy holds only in-frame clones and misses some; the assay was immunoSEQ multiplex PCR. The sample contains under 300,000 clones, about 85% of which appear only once. Sequencing was performed on PBMCs or T cells enriched from blood (not recorded which). Source of these receptors: a woman aged 50 to 65 who had been exposed to COVID-19. CDR3s include the opening cysteine and the closing phenylalanine or tryptophan. A D gene is named only where the DNA matches it firmly. Clone size, where shown, is once, few, many, or a class for clones that have expanded.

D: TRBD1; size: NA; V: TRBV2; J: TRBJ1-3; CDR3: CASSPQGVRNTIYF; DNA: TGTGCCAGCAGTCCTCAGGGGGTTCGAAACACCATATATTTT
D: TRBD2; size: NA; V: TRBV27; J: TRBJ2-6; CDR3: CASSLSPAAGGGSGANVLTF; DNA: TGTGCCAGCAGTTTATCCCCCGCTGCGGGGGGGGGATCTGGGGCCAACGTCCTGACTTTC
D: TRBD2; size: NA; V: TRBV3-1/TRBV3-2; J: TRBJ2-1; CDR3: CASSPLFSGGQYNEQFF; DNA: TGTGCCAGCAGCCCCCTGTTTAGCGGGGGCCAATACAATGAGCAGTTCTTC
D: TRBD2; size: NA; V: TRBV19; J: TRBJ2-3; CDR3: CASSLQAGGPRADTQYF; DNA: TGTGCCAGTAGTCTCCAAGCGGGGGGGCCGAGGGCAGATACGCAGTATTTT
D: NA; size: NA; V: TRBV2; J: TRBJ1-1; CDR3: CASSESGYNTEAFF; DNA: TGTGCCAGCAGTGAGTCGGGATACAACACTGAAGCTTTCTTT
D: TRBD1; size: NA; V: TRBV5-6; J: TRBJ1-5; CDR3: CASSSSRTGRDQPQHF; DNA: TGTGCCAGCAGCTCCTCAAGGACAGGAAGAGATCAGCCCCAGCATTTT
D: NA; size: NA; V: TRBV6-6; J: TRBJ1-6; CDR3: CASSYFRVDNSPLHF; DNA: TGTGCCAGCAGTTACTTCAGGGTGGATAATTCACCCCTCCACTTT
D: NA; size: NA; V: TRBV27; J: TRBJ2-5; CDR3: CASSFAGVGQETQYF; DNA: TGTGCCAGCAGTTTTGCAGGGGTTGGCCAAGAGACCCAGTACTTC
D: NA; size: NA; V: TRBV7-2; J: TRBJ2-1; CDR3: CASSLAIGTREQFF; DNA: TGTGCCAGCAGCTTAGCGATCGGGACACGCGAGCAGTTCTTC
D: NA; size: NA; V: TRBV21-1; J: TRBJ1-4; CDR3: CASSSRDRGDEKLFF; DNA: TGTGCCAGCAGCAGCCGGGACAGGGGGGATGAAAAACTGTTTTTT
D: TRBD1; size: once; V: TRBV6-2/TRBV6-3; J: TRBJ1-2; CDR3: CASSYSPGTGPTYYGYTF; DNA: TGTGCCAGCAGTTATTCCCCCGGGACAGGACCTACGTACTATGGCTACACCTTC
D: TRBD1; size: NA; V: TRBV6-1; J: TRBJ1-1; CDR3: CASSLITGVGEAFF; DNA: TGTGCCAGCAGTCTTATTACAGGGGTCGGTGAAGCTTTCTTT
D: TRBD1; size: once; V: TRBV7-8; J: TRBJ1-4; CDR3: CASSLESGRGREKLFF; DNA: TGTGCCAGCAGCTTAGAATCAGGCAGGGGGCGCGAAAAACTGTTTTTT
D: TRBD1; size: NA; V: TRBV10-3; J: TRBJ1-5; CDR3: CATCESGGDQTNQPQHF; DNA: TGTGCCACCTGTGAGTCAGGGGGCGACCAAACCAATCAGCCCCAGCATTTT
D: TRBD2; size: few; V: TRBV7-2; J: TRBJ2-2; CDR3: CASSLGGTTGELFF; DNA: TGTGCCAGCAGCCTCGGGGGGACTACCGGGGAGCTGTTTTTT
D: NA; size: NA; V: TRBV5-4; J: TRBJ2-1; CDR3: CASSRTANNEQFF; DNA: TGTGCCAGCAGCAGGACAGCCAACAATGAGCAGTTCTTC
D: TRBD1; size: NA; V: TRBV6-2/TRBV6-3; J: TRBJ1-5; CDR3: CASSYTGAPSYSNQPQHF; DNA: TGTGCCAGCAGTTATACAGGGGCGCCCTCATATAGCAATCAGCCCCAGCATTTT
D: NA; size: NA; V: TRBV6-1; J: TRBJ1-1; CDR3: CASSPHMNTEAFF; DNA: TGTGCCAGCAGTCCTCACATGAACACTGAAGCTTTCTTT
D: NA; size: once; V: TRBV12-3/TRBV12-4; J: TRBJ1-1; CDR3: CASSIETRAEAFF; DNA: TGTGCCAGCAGTATAGAAACTCGAGCTGAAGCTTTCTTT
D: TRBD1; size: NA; V: TRBV29-1; J: TRBJ1-5; CDR3: CSVVGTGWNQPQHF; DNA: TGCAGCGTTGTAGGGACAGGGTGGAATCAGCCCCAGCATTTT
D: TRBD2; size: NA; V: TRBV5-1; J: TRBJ2-3; CDR3: CATGLATDPDTQYF; DNA: TGCGCCACCGGACTAGCGACGGACCCAGATACGCAGTATTTT
D: TRBD2; size: NA; V: TRBV10-3; J: TRBJ2-1; CDR3: CAIGPASSGGYEQFF; DNA: TGTGCCATCGGGCCCGCCTCTAGCGGGGGTTATGAGCAGTTCTTC
D: TRBD2; size: NA; V: TRBV11-1; J: TRBJ2-3; CDR3: CASSQPGLAGQDTQYF; DNA: TGTGCCAGCAGCCAACCGGGACTAGCGGGGCAAGATACGCAGTATTTT
D: TRBD1; size: NA; V: TRBV5-1; J: TRBJ1-1; CDR3: CASSLTRGSTEAFF; DNA: TGCGCCAGCAGCTTAACCAGGGGGTCCACTGAAGCTTTCTTT
D: NA; size: NA; V: TRBV2; J: TRBJ1-3; CDR3: CASSVDLSSGNTIYF; DNA: TGTGCCAGCAGTGTGGACTTGAGCTCTGGAAACACCATATATTTT
D: NA; size: NA; V: TRBV5-8; J: TRBJ1-2; CDR3: CASSRIQGGGNYGYTF; DNA: TGTGCCAGCAGCCGTATACAGGGAGGGGGTAACTATGGCTACACCTTC
D: NA; size: NA; V: TRBV10-1; J: TRBJ1-1; CDR3: CASSPGAGLGTEAFF; DNA: TGCGCCAGCAGTCCTGGGGCCGGGCTGGGCACTGAAGCTTTCTTT
D: TRBD1; size: NA; V: TRBV30; J: TRBJ1-2; CDR3: CAWSLTGGTGGYTF; DNA: TGTGCCTGGAGTCTAACAGGGGGTACGGGTGGCTACACCTTC
D: NA; size: NA; V: TRBV12-3/TRBV12-4; J: TRBJ1-1; CDR3: CASSYGQNTEAFF; DNA: TGTGCCAGCAGCTATGGACAGAACACTGAAGCTTTCTTT
D: NA; size: NA; V: TRBV6-2/TRBV6-3; J: TRBJ1-1; CDR3: CASSYSAGATEAFF; DNA: TGTGCCAGCAGTTACTCGGCAGGGGCCACTGAAGCTTTCTTT
D: NA; size: NA; V: TRBV5-8; J: TRBJ1-3; CDR3: CASSFTGNTIYF; DNA: TGTGCCAGCAGCTTCACTGGAAACACCATATATTTT
D: TRBD1; size: few; V: TRBV9; J: TRBJ1-1; CDR3: CASSGTGVGYTEAFF; DNA: TGTGCCAGCAGCGGGACAGGGGTTGGGTACACTGAAGCTTTCTTT
D: TRBD2; size: NA; V: TRBV7-9; J: TRBJ2-7; CDR3: CASSSLGEGYEQYF; DNA: TGTGCCAGCAGCTCCCTTGGGGAGGGCTACGAGCAGTACTTC
D: TRBD1; size: NA; V: TRBV16; J: TRBJ2-2; CDR3: CASSLRQGINTGELFF; DNA: TGTGCCAGCAGCCTGCGACAGGGGATAAACACCGGGGAGCTGTTTTTT
D: TRBD2; size: NA; V: TRBV18; J: TRBJ2-1; CDR3: CASSPLAGGLLEQFF; DNA: TGTGCCAGCTCACCACTAGCGGGGGGCCTGCTTGAGCAGTTCTTC
D: NA; size: NA; V: TRBV12-3/TRBV12-4; J: TRBJ1-6; CDR3: CASSGGSNSPLHF; DNA: TGTGCCAGCTCGGGGGGGTCTAATTCACCCCTCCACTTT
D: TRBD1; size: NA; V: TRBV7-9; J: TRBJ1-1; CDR3: CASSPGQGSLLNTEAFF; DNA: TGTGCCAGCAGCCCGGGACAGGGAAGCTTATTGAACACTGAAGCTTTCTTT
D: TRBD1; size: NA; V: TRBV2; J: TRBJ1-3; CDR3: CASRDRTISGNTIYF; DNA: TGTGCCAGCAGGGACAGGACGATCTCTGGAAACACCATATATTTT
D: TRBD1; size: NA; V: TRBV10-3; J: TRBJ1-1; CDR3: CAISDQGGTEAFF; DNA: TGTGCCATCAGTGATCAGGGGGGCACTGAAGCTTTCTTT
D: TRBD1; size: NA; V: TRBV5-1; J: TRBJ1-2; CDR3: CASSLGSLTGAEADGYTF; DNA: TGCGCCAGCAGCTTGGGATCCCTGACAGGGGCCGAGGCTGATGGCTACACCTTC